The 4 T cell receptor beta chains below all came from one sample that was sequenced in a study of blood T cell repertoires in COVID-19. The method was immunoSEQ multiplex PCR; TCRdb's version includes in-frame clones alone and lacks a portion of them. The sample holds over 300,000 clones, 88% seen once. The sequencing input was PBMCs or T cells enriched from blood (not recorded which). These receptors originate from a woman in her 30s with acute COVID-19.

V usage is TRBV9 and J usage is TRBJ1-6, with TRBD1 identical over 7 bases. CDR1 and CDR2 from the germline V gene are SGDLS and YYNGEE. The CDR3 sequence is 17 residues long. V lost 4 bases and J lost 14; bases outside the gene matches: 21. In DNA form, the CDR3 reads TGTGCCAGCAGCCCTCATCCCTCCGGGACAGCTCGGGTCACCCTCCACTTT. It codes for CASSPHPSGTARVTLHF.

The V gene is TRBV2, the J gene TRBJ1-6; 10 nucleotides align to TRBD1. After removal of 4 bases from V and 8 bases from J, the junction contained 11 bases not matched to a gene. The CDR3 covers 17 residues. Per germline, CDR1 SNHLY and CDR2 FYNNEI. The CDR3 DNA sequence: TGTGCCAGCAGTGGTGCAAAGGGACAGGGGAGGGATTCACCCCTCCACTTT. Translating gives CASSGAKGQGRDSPLHF.

This clone appeared a few times. The rearrangement joins TRBV12-3 or TRBV12-4 to TRBJ1-3, with D perhaps matching TRBD1 (5 bases). There are 12 residues in the CDR3. Trimming shortened V by 1 base and J by 16 bases, and 14 bases separated the two germline ends. The CDR3 reads CASSLGRVGPYF. As DNA, the CDR3 is TGTGCCAGCAGTTTAGGAAGGGTGGGGCCCTATTTT.

The rearrangement links TRBV7-2 to TRBJ1-3; maybe TRBD1 (6 bases). This CDR3 region has 14 residues. Germline V CDR1 and CDR2: SGHTA, FQGNSA. The V end was cut by 1 base, the J end by 2 bases, with 6 bases between. CDR3 sequence: CASSLGTAGNTIYF. In DNA form, the CDR3 reads TGTGCCAGCAGCTTAGGGACAGCTGGAAACACCATATATTTT.